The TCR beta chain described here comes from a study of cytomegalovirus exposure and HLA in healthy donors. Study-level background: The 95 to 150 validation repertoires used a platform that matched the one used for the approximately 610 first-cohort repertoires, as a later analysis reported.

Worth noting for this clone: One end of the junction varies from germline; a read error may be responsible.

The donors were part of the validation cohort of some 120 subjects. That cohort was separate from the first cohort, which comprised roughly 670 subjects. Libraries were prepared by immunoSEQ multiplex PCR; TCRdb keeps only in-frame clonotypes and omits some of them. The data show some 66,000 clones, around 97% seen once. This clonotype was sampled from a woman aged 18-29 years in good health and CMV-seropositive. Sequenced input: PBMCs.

Written as DNA, the CDR3 is TGTGCCAGTAGTAAAGATGCCGACACGGAAGCTTTCTTT. Amino acid sequence: CASSKDADTEAFF. The V call is TRBV19, the J call TRBJ1-1; D not certain. The germline V gene has CDR1 LNHDA and CDR2 SQIVND (reference sequence). This CDR3 is 13 amino acids long.